Presented here are 31 T cell receptor beta chains from one specimen sequenced in a study of T-cell memory formation after mild COVID-19. TCRdb independently ran MiXCR on the 5' RACE reads; one entry per CDR3 protein. Among approximately 100,000 distinct CDR3 sequences listed, about 17% were seen once. Material: PBMCs or a T cell subset sorted from them (not recorded which). The receptors come from an adult woman who had mild COVID-19 (a few samples of this study predate the infection). Cell type and time point are not known.

This clonotype turned up a few times. The V and J genes are TRBV5-1 and TRBJ1-1; tentative D call: TRBD1 (5 bases). Germline V gene data show CDR1 as SGHRS and CDR2 as YFSETQ. Deletions cut 0 bases from V and 3 bases from J, with 15 bases between. The CDR3 is made up of 16 amino acids. CDR3 bases: TGCGCCAGCAGCTTGGCCGGGGCAGGTTTGGACACTGAAGCTTTCTTT. Its protein product is CASSLAGAGLDTEAFF.

This clonotype was counted many times. V is TRBV9 and J is TRBJ1-1, with unresolved D. The CDR3 spans 13 residues. The V and J ends lost 0 bases and 8 bases respectively, with 11 bases between them. Germline V gives CDR1 SGDLS, CDR2 YYNGEE. The CDR3 loop is CASSVGSDTEAFF. The CDR3 DNA is TGTGCCAGCAGCGTAGGATCGGATACCGAAGCTTTCTTT.

CDR3 in amino acids: CTSSQDGGDSGTYEQYF. Here the CDR3 DNA reads TGCACCAGCAGCCAAGATGGGGGGGATAGCGGGACCTACGAGCAGTACTTC. The chain links TRBV1 to TRBJ2-7; the D segment call TRBD2 is taken from the table without a DNA check. TRBV1 is shown as a pseudogene. The CDR3 length is 17 residues.

The chain is built from TRBV7-9 and TRBJ2-7; D is perhaps TRBD1 (6 bases). In germline, CDR1 is SEHNR, CDR2 FQNEAQ (reference sequence). The CDR3 is made up of 14 amino acids. The V gene lost 5 bases and the J gene lost 4 bases, with 15 bases spanning the gap. CDR3 nucleotide sequence: TGTGCCAGCAGCCCGTGGGAACAGGGTTACGAGCAGTACTTC. Its translation: CASSPWEQGYEQYF.

V usage is TRBV9 and J usage is TRBJ2-3, with TRBD2 as a possible D gene (5 bases). This CDR3 has 14 amino acids. V lost 5 bases to trimming and J lost 0 bases, with 10 bases between them. Germline CDR1 reads SGDLS; CDR2 reads YYNGEE. The CDR3 DNA follows: TGTGCCAGCAGTGAAGGCGGGAGCACAGATACGCAGTATTTT. Translating gives CASSEGGSTDTQYF.

This clonotype was detected a few times. V is TRBV9 and J is TRBJ2-7; no clear D gene. Looked up from germline, CDR1 is SGDLS and CDR2 is YYNGEE. The V end was cut by 0 bases, the J end by 3 bases, with 7 bases between. The CDR3 spans 13 residues. The CDR3 DNA reads as TGTGCCAGCAGCGTAGGTCTGAACTACGAGCAGTACTTC. Residues: CASSVGLNYEQYF.

The chain is built from TRBV29-1 and TRBJ2-7; D unclear. From germline, CDR1 is SQVTM and CDR2 ANQGSEA. The length of the CDR3 is 14 residues. V lost 3 bases to trimming and J lost 5 bases, with 17 bases between them. The chain's CDR3 is CSVDDSENWDEQYF. The CDR3 nucleotides read TGCAGCGTTGACGATTCTGAGAACTGGGACGAGCAGTACTTC.

The chain carries TRBV20-1 and TRBJ2-3; 8 positions agree with TRBD2. V lost 6 bases and J lost 1; bases outside the gene matches: 6. Germline V CDR1 and CDR2: DFQATT, SNEGSKA (reference sequence). The CDR3 contains 14 residues. As DNA, the CDR3 is TGCAGTGCGGAACTAGCGGAACGCACAGATACGCAGTATTTT. Encoded protein: CSAELAERTDTQYF.

In its sample, this clonotype was seen a few times. The V and J genes are TRBV6-1 and TRBJ2-5; D is possibly TRBD2 (5 bases). V gave up 9 bases and J gave up 1 base, with 9 bases separating them. The CDR3 totals 12 residues. The germline V gene has CDR1 MNHNS and CDR2 SASEGT. The CDR3 DNA sequence: TGTGCCAGTTTAGCGAGCCAAGAGACCCAGTACTTC. Protein sequence: CASLASQETQYF.

The CDR3, as DNA: TGCAGTGCTTCGGGACTAGCGGTACTAATTAGCACAGATACGCAGTATTTT. Translation: CSASGLAVLISTDTQYF. The V call is TRBV20-1, the J call TRBJ2-3; 11 bases map to TRBD2. Germline CDR1 and CDR2: DFQATT and SNEGSKA (reference sequence). With 5 bases clipped from V and 0 bases from J, the junction kept 10 bases outside the gene matches. The CDR3 has 17 amino acids.

This chain joins TRBV6-5 and TRBJ2-2; 10 nucleotides agree with TRBD1. The CDR3 runs 17 residues. V lost 5 bases, J lost 1 base, and 7 bases stayed unmatched. In germline, CDR1 is MNHEY, CDR2 SVGAGI. CDR3 nucleotides: TGTGCCAGCAGTGCCCGGGACAGGGGTTGGAACACCGGGGAGCTGTTTTTT. The encoded protein is CASSARDRGWNTGELFF.

In this sample, this clonotype turned up many times. The V and J genes are TRBV4-3 and TRBJ1-1; D uncertain. The germline CDR1 and CDR2 sequences are LGHNA and YSLEER. V lost 0 bases to trimming and J lost 1 base, with 9 bases between them. This CDR3 is built from 15 residues. DNA for the CDR3: TGCGCCAGCAGCCAAGATTCGGCTGGGAACACTGAAGCTTTCTTT. Encoded protein: CASSQDSAGNTEAFF.

This clonotype was counted a few times. This chain connects TRBV7-6 to TRBJ1-5; D unresolved. CDR1 is SGHVS and CDR2 is FNYEAQ in the germline V gene. CDR3 length: 15 residues. The V end was cut by 1 base, the J end by 1 base, with 8 bases between. The CDR3: CASSLGPSSNQPQHF. In DNA form, the CDR3 reads TGTGCCAGCAGCTTAGGACCGTCAAGCAATCAGCCCCAGCATTTT.

The chain links TRBV12-3 or TRBV12-4 to TRBJ2-5; tentatively, D is TRBD2 (6 bases). The CDR3 has 15 residues. V was pared by 5 bases and J by 5 bases, with 18 bases between. The chain's CDR3 is CASSHLDGGGETQYF. The CDR3 DNA sequence: TGTGCCAGCAGTCACCTGGACGGGGGAGGTGAGACCCAGTACTTC.

This clonotype was observed a few times. The chain carries TRBV12-3 or TRBV12-4 and TRBJ2-7, with TRBD1 as a possible D gene (5 bases). V lost 6 bases and J lost 3, with 18 bases in between. The CDR3 covers 15 residues. CDR3 in amino acids: CASSFGHYDFYEQYF. As DNA, the CDR3 is TGTGCCAGCAGCTTCGGACACTACGACTTCTACGAGCAGTACTTC.

The genes are TRBV4-2 and TRBJ2-1, with D maybe TRBD2 (5 bases). This CDR3 spans 18 amino acids. Trimming cost V 0 bases and J 0 bases, with 15 bases left between them. Germline V lookup: CDR1 LGHNA, CDR2 YNFKEQ. The CDR3 DNA reads as TGTGCCAGCAGCCAAGATGAGGGCACGGGCAGCTCCTACAATGAGCAGTTCTTC. Protein product: CASSQDEGTGSSYNEQFF.

This clonotype has at least ten counts. Written as DNA, the CDR3 is TGTGCCAGCAGCCCACGACTAGCGGGACCCAGTTCCAATGAGCAGTTCTTC. Its translation is CASSPRLAGPSSNEQFF. The V call is TRBV11-3, the J call TRBJ2-1, with 11 bases that match TRBD2. The V gene's germline CDR1 is SGHNT and CDR2 YENEEA. This CDR3 spans 17 amino acids. The ends lost 5 bases at V and 6 bases at J; junction bases unmatched: 12. Based on the CDR3 plus reference TRBV11-3 and TRBJ2-1, the full variable domain is EAGVVQSPRYKIIEKKQPVAFWCNPISGHNTLYWYLQNLGQGPELLIRYENEEAVDDSQLPKDRFSAERLKGVDSTLKIQPAELGDSAVYLCASSPRLAGPSSNEQFFGPGTRLTVL.

This clonotype showed up just a few times. The CDR3 DNA sequence: TGTGCCACCAGGGGGGACAATGAGCAGTTCTTC. It yields the protein CATRGDNEQFF. This chain joins TRBV24-1 and TRBJ2-1; D possibly uses TRBD1 or TRBD2 (5 bases each). The CDR3 is 11 residues long. Trimming removed 7 bases from V and 5 bases from J, with 5 bases in between. Germline lookup yields CDR1 KGHDR and CDR2 SFDVKD.

The V call is TRBV7-9, the J call TRBJ2-5; 7 positions agree with TRBD1. The length of the CDR3 is 16 residues. The germline V gene has CDR1 SEHNR and CDR2 FQNEAQ (reference sequence). Germline trimming cut 4 bases from V and 5 bases from J; bases unmatched to any gene: 13. This CDR3 is CASSSLPGGSGETQYF. The CDR3 region has the DNA TGTGCCAGCAGCTCGCTTCCAGGGGGTTCGGGGGAGACCCAGTACTTC.

This clonotype was seen a few times. The J gene is TRBJ2-1, the V gene TRBV11-2; 7 bases line up with TRBD1. Germline CDR1 SGHAT, CDR2 FQNNGV. This CDR3 spans 16 amino acids. The trim removed 4 bases at V and 5 bases at J, leaving 11 bases unmatched. The CDR3 is CASSSLSGTVHNEQFF. CDR3 DNA sequence: TGTGCCAGCAGCTCCCTCTCCGGGACAGTTCACAATGAGCAGTTCTTC.

V and J are TRBV19 and TRBJ2-1; tentatively, D is TRBD1 (5 bases). Germline CDR1 LNHDA, CDR2 SQIVND (reference sequence). V was clipped by 1 base and J by 8 bases, with 12 bases between them. This CDR3 has 14 residues. The CDR3 sequence: CASSIGLWGDEQFF. The CDR3 nucleotides are TGTGCCAGTAGTATAGGGCTTTGGGGCGATGAGCAGTTCTTC.

The chain couples TRBV6-5 to TRBJ2-3, with D possibly being TRBD1 or TRBD2 (5 bases each). This CDR3 has 15 amino acids. The ends were cut back, 7 bases at V and 0 bases at J, with 14 bases in the middle. Germline CDR1 reads MNHEY; CDR2 reads SVGAGI. In DNA, the CDR3 is TGTGCCAGCACCCGGGACGCAGAGAGCACAGATACGCAGTATTTT. It specifies CASTRDAESTDTQYF.

V and J are TRBV5-6 and TRBJ1-5; 8 bases are shared with TRBD1. Germline V gene data show CDR1 as SGHDT and CDR2 as YYEEEE. This CDR3 has 16 residues. Germline trimming cut 2 bases from V and 1 base from J; bases unmatched to any gene: 5. The CDR3 DNA sequence: TGTGCCAGCAGCTTTCTCGGACAGGGAAGCAATCAGCCCCAGCATTTT. It encodes CASSFLGQGSNQPQHF.

This clonotype has at least ten counts. V is TRBV12-3 or TRBV12-4 and J is TRBJ2-7; a weak D match, TRBD1 (5 bases). This CDR3 has 13 amino acids. V was pared by 5 bases and J by 2 bases, with 10 bases between. The CDR3, as DNA: TGTGCCAGCAGTCAAGGGGAAGCCTACGAGCAGTACTTC. Its protein is CASSQGEAYEQYF.

V is TRBV7-9 and J is TRBJ1-4, with TRBD1 as a possible D gene (5 bases). Per germline, CDR1 SEHNR and CDR2 FQNEAQ (reference sequence). The CDR3 is 12 amino acids. V lost 7 bases and J lost 6, with 9 bases in between. DNA for the CDR3: TGTGCCAGCACCCAGGGACATGAAAAACTGTTTTTT. It is translated as CASTQGHEKLFF.

The rearrangement links TRBV11-2 to TRBJ2-1; the D is unclear. V dropped 8 bases and J dropped 6 bases, with 14 bases sitting between them. The germline CDR1 and CDR2 sequences are SGHAT and FQNNGV. The CDR3 is 13 amino acids. The CDR3 DNA reads TGTGCCAGCCTCCCGCCGGAATCCAATGAGCAGTTCTTC. It is translated as CASLPPESNEQFF.

This sequence joins TRBV5-6 and TRBJ2-7; TRBD2 is a possible D gene (5 bases). V was clipped by 4 bases and J by 4 bases, with 9 bases between them. This CDR3 has 12 amino acids. Looked up from germline, CDR1 is SGHDT and CDR2 is YYEEEE. The CDR3 loop reads CASSGPGYEQYF. The CDR3 DNA is TGTGCCAGCAGCGGCCCGGGGTACGAGCAGTACTTC.

The V call is TRBV4-2, the J call TRBJ2-7; 9 bases are shared with TRBD1. This CDR3 contains 15 residues. V lost 3 bases, J lost 5 bases, and 8 bases stayed unmatched. The germline CDR1 and CDR2 sequences are LGHNA and YNFKEQ. CDR3 amino acids: CASSQGRDRVNEQYF. CDR3 bases: TGTGCCAGCAGCCAGGGCCGGGACAGGGTGAACGAGCAGTACTTC.

There are a few counts of this clonotype. The chain joins TRBV7-6 to TRBJ2-3; 8 bases line up with TRBD1. V shed 5 bases, J shed 4 bases, and the junction held 5 bases outside the gene matches. The germline CDR1 and CDR2 sequences are SGHVS and FNYEAQ. This CDR3 is built from 14 residues. For the CDR3, the DNA is TGTGCCAGCAGCCGAGGACAGGGCTCAGATACGCAGTATTTT. It specifies CASSRGQGSDTQYF.

In this sample, this clonotype turned up a few times. V usage is TRBV27 and J usage is TRBJ2-1; TRBD2 aligns across 8 bases. The germline gives CDR1 MNHEY, CDR2 SMNVEV (reference sequence). The CDR3 runs 16 residues. V dropped 1 base and J dropped 3; count of bases not matched to a gene: 5. CDR3 DNA sequence: TGTGCCAGCAGTTTATTCGCGGGAGGAGGCTACAATGAGCAGTTCTTC. Translation: CASSLFAGGGYNEQFF.

This clonotype appeared a few times. J is TRBJ2-7 and V is TRBV5-1; 10 nucleotides match TRBD2. Trimming took 4 bases from V and 5 from J; bases not matched to a gene: 6. This CDR3 is built from 14 residues. Germline lookup yields CDR1 SGHRS and CDR2 YFSETQ. CDR3: CASSLGTSDHEQYF. The CDR3, as DNA: TGCGCCAGCAGCCTCGGGACTAGCGACCACGAGCAGTACTTC.